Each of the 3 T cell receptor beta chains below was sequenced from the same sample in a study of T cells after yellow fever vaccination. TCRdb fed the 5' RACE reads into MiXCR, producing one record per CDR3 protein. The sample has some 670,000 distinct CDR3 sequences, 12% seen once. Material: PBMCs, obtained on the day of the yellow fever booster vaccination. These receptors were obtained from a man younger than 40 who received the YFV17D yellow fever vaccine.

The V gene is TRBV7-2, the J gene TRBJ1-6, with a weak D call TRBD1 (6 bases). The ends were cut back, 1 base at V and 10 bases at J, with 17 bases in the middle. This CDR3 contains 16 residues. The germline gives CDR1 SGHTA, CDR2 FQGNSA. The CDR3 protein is CASSLGGGTLNSPLHF. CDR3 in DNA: TGTGCCAGCAGCTTAGGGGGGGGGACATTAAACTCACCCCTCCACTTT. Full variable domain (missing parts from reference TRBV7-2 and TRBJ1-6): GAGVSQSPSNKVTEKGKDVELRCDPISGHTALYWYRQSLGQGLEFLIYFQGNSAPDKSGLPSDRFSAERTGGSVSTLTIQRTQQEDSAVYLCASSLGGGTLNSPLHFGNGTRLTVT.

The CDR3 DNA reads as TGCAGTGCTATCTCCTCGGGCAATCAGCCCCAGCATTTT. The encoded protein is CSAISSGNQPQHF. The J gene is TRBJ1-5, the V gene TRBV20-1; D is unresolved. The CDR3 covers 13 residues. CDR1 is DFQATT, CDR2 SNEGSKA, per germline (reference sequence). V was clipped by 4 bases and J by 2 bases, with 9 bases between them.

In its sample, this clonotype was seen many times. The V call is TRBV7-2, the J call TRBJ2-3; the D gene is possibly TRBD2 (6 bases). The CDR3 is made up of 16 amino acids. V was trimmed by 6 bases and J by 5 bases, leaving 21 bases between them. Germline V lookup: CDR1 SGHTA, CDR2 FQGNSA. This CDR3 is CASRPRASAGGDTQYF. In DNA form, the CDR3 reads TGTGCCAGCAGACCTCGGGCTAGCGCTGGGGGAGATACGCAGTATTTT.